These T cell receptor beta chains were read from a single sample in a study of CD8 T cells in Susac syndrome. MiXCR, applied by TCRdb to the immunoSEQ multiplex PCR reads, yields one record per CDR3 protein. The sample yields 250,000 to 300,000 distinct CDR3 sequences, 70% to 90% seen once. The source material was CD8+ T cells from PBMCs. These receptors all come from a human donor with multiple sclerosis. The CDR3 runs from the conserved cysteine through the conserved F or W. D genes are given only for firm matches. Clone size appears in some rows only: once, few, many, or a class for an expanded clone.

>NA|TRBJ2-3|NA|TRBV6-5
TGTGCCAGCAGTTACACTGGGGCGGATACGCAGTATTTT
CASSYTGADTQYF
>once|TRBJ2-7|NA|TRBV27
TGTGCCAGCAGTTCGTGGCTGTCGTCCTACGAGCAGTACTTC
CASSSWLSSYEQYF
>NA|TRBJ2-3|NA|TRBV12-3/TRBV12-4
TGTGCCAGCAGTCCCAGACAGAAAACTAGCACAGATACGCAGTATTTT
CASSPRQKTSTDTQYF
>NA|TRBJ2-5|NA|TRBV20-1
TGCAGTGCCTATGGAGGGTCCATCCAAGAGACCCAGTACTTC
CSAYGGSIQETQYF
>NA|TRBJ2-7|TRBD1|TRBV4-1
TGCGCCAGCAGCCAAGGCTCGACAGGGGACTCCTACGAGCAGTACTTC
CASSQGSTGDSYEQYF
>NA|TRBJ1-1|TRBD1|TRBV12-3/TRBV12-4
TGTGCCAGCAGTTTCAGGGGGCAAACTGAAGCTTTCTTT
CASSFRGQTEAFF
>NA|TRBJ2-2|TRBD1|TRBV7-9
TGTGCCAGCAGCTTACTGGACAGGGGTATTACCGGGGAGCTGTTTTTT
CASSLLDRGITGELFF
>NA|TRBJ2-7|NA|TRBV2
TGTGCCAGCATAGGGGAGCGCTACGAGCAGTACTTC
CASIGERYEQYF
>NA|TRBJ2-5|TRBD1|TRBV9
TGTGCCAGCAGTGGGACAGTTTCGGAGACCCAGTACTTC
CASSGTVSETQYF
>NA|TRBJ2-3|NA|TRBV11-2
TGTGCCAGCAGCTTAGAAATGCCCACAGATACGCAGTATTTT
CASSLEMPTDTQYF
>NA|TRBJ2-7|NA|TRBV2
TGTGCCAACACCCCTACCCTCCTACGTTTCGAGCAGTACTTC
CANTPTLLRFEQYF
>NA|TRBJ2-5|TRBD1|TRBV7-9
TGTGCCAGCAGCCCCATAGACAGGGCTGTCACAGAGACCCAGTACTTC
CASSPIDRAVTETQYF
>NA|TRBJ1-1|NA|TRBV4-2
TGTGCCAGCACATCCGGCTGGAACACTGAAGCTTTCTTT
CASTSGWNTEAFF
>once|TRBJ1-1|TRBD1|TRBV6-5
TGTGCCAGCAGTTTCCTGGGACAGGGGGCCCGGAACACTGAAGCTTTCTTT
CASSFLGQGARNTEAFF
>NA|TRBJ1-2|NA|TRBV9
TGTGCCAGCAGCGTCCCCGGACAAGGCGGGGCCTATGGCTACACCTTC
CASSVPGQGGAYGYTF
>NA|TRBJ2-2|TRBD2|TRBV29-1
TGCAGCGTTGAGACTAGCGGGGCCGGGGAGCTGTTTTTT
CSVETSGAGELFF
>once|TRBJ2-5|NA|TRBV6-5
TGTGCCAGCAGACCCCTCGGTCAGGAGACCCAGTACTTC
CASRPLGQETQYF
>NA|TRBJ2-5|NA|TRBV28
TGTGCCAGCAGTTTCGTTCAGGACACCATGGAGACCCAGTACTTC
CASSFVQDTMETQYF
>few|TRBJ2-1|NA|TRBV19
TGTGCCAGTAGTCCCGCCGGGGATGAGCAGTTCTTC
CASSPAGDEQFF
>few|TRBJ1-2|NA|TRBV7-9
TGTGCCAGCAGCAACCCTGTTAACTATGGCTACACCTTC
CASSNPVNYGYTF
>NA|TRBJ2-2|NA|TRBV9
TGTGCCAGCAGCGTAGGAGGCGGGAAAACCGGGGAGCTGTTTTTT
CASSVGGGKTGELFF
>few|TRBJ1-2|NA|TRBV7-9
TGTGCCAGCAGCTTAGATCCAGGACCCCACTATGGCTACACCTTC
CASSLDPGPHYGYTF
>NA|TRBJ1-1|NA|TRBV3-1
TGTGCCAGCAGCCAAGATAGGGCGAGGTTAAACACTGAAGCTTTCTTT
CASSQDRARLNTEAFF
>NA|TRBJ1-2|NA|TRBV4-3
TGCGCCAGCAGCCTGGATGGGGGCTATGGCTACACCTTC
CASSLDGGYGYTF
>NA|TRBJ2-7|NA|TRBV20-1
TGCAGTGCTAGGGGAGACAAGACCTACGAGCAGTACTTC
CSARGDKTYEQYF
>NA|TRBJ1-2|TRBD1|TRBV20-1
TGCAGTGCTAAAGTCCCGGGACAGGGATACTATGGCTACACCTTC
CSAKVPGQGYYGYTF
>NA|TRBJ1-2|NA|TRBV27
TGTGCCAGCAGTGGCAGGGATGACTATGGCTACACCTTC
CASSGRDDYGYTF
>NA|TRBJ1-5|NA|TRBV6-2/TRBV6-3
TGTGCCAGCAGTTACGGATCCGGGGGGAATCAGCCCCAGCATTTT
CASSYGSGGNQPQHF
>NA|TRBJ2-1|TRBD1|TRBV7-3
TGTGCCAGCAGCCCAAGTATTGACAGGGTCTCATACAATGAGCAGTTCTTC
CASSPSIDRVSYNEQFF
>few|TRBJ2-1|NA|TRBV7-2
TGTGCCAGCAGCTTAGGTTGGTACAATGAGCAGTTCTTC
CASSLGWYNEQFF
>once|TRBJ2-3|NA|TRBV18
TGTGCCAGCTCACCCGGTCCGGGGATCACAGATACGCAGTATTTT
CASSPGPGITDTQYF
>NA|TRBJ2-5|NA|TRBV30
TGTGCCTGGGTCGCTGAGACGGTGGGTGTCGTCGAGACCCAGTACTTC
CAWVAETVGVVETQYF
>NA|TRBJ2-2|NA|TRBV7-7
TGTGCTAGCAGCTTGGTGGACACCGGGGAGCTGTTTTTT
CASSLVDTGELFF
>NA|TRBJ2-7|NA|TRBV27
TGTGCCAGCACCAGTGGGGGGTACGAGCAGTACTTC
CASTSGGYEQYF
>NA|TRBJ2-7|TRBD1|TRBV28
TGTGCCAGCAGTCCTACGGGACAGGACACCTCCTACGAGCAGTACTTC
CASSPTGQDTSYEQYF
>NA|TRBJ1-1|TRBD1|TRBV29-1
TGCAGCGTTACAATTATCTGGGGACAGGCCAACACTGAAGCTTTCTTT
CSVTIIWGQANTEAFF
>once|TRBJ2-2|NA|TRBV9
TGTGCCAGCAGCGTAGGGGGTCTTTCCGCCGGGGAGCTGTTTTTT
CASSVGGLSAGELFF
>NA|TRBJ1-5|NA|TRBV12-3/TRBV12-4
TGTGCCAGCCGCCCCGAGGGTTTCAATCAGCCCCAGCATTTT
CASRPEGFNQPQHF
>NA|TRBJ1-1|TRBD1|TRBV7-8
TGTGCCAGCAGCTTAGGGCCGGGACAGGGGCACAGTGGAGCTTTCTTT
CASSLGPGQGHSGAFF
>NA|TRBJ1-1|NA|TRBV19
TGTGCCAGTAGTAGACAGCCCTTTACCATGAACACTGAAGCTTTCTTT
CASSRQPFTMNTEAFF
>NA|TRBJ1-5|NA|TRBV19
TGTGCCAGTAGGAAACCCGGACAAACCAATCAGCCCCAGCATTTT
CASRKPGQTNQPQHF
>once|TRBJ1-1|NA|TRBV29-1
TGCAGCGTTGTGTCCGGGAAATTTGAAGCTTTCTTT
CSVVSGKFEAFF
>NA|TRBJ1-1|NA|TRBV20-1
TGCAGTGCTAGAGTGTTGGGGCAGTTCATGAACACTGAAGCTTTCTTT
CSARVLGQFMNTEAFF
>NA|TRBJ2-5|TRBD2|TRBV12-3/TRBV12-4
TGTGCCAGCAGTTTCGTCTACGAACGGGAGGGCGGCCAAGAGACCCAGTACTTC
CASSFVYEREGGQETQYF
>NA|TRBJ1-2|TRBD1|TRBV29-1
TGCAGCGGAGGGACAGTTCCTTATGGCTACACCTTC
CSGGTVPYGYTF
>NA|TRBJ2-5|TRBD1|TRBV6-2/TRBV6-3
TGTGCCAGCAGTCTGACAGGGGGGCAAAAAGAGACCCAGTACTTC
CASSLTGGQKETQYF
>NA|TRBJ2-7|NA|TRBV6-2/TRBV6-3
TGTGCCAGCAGTTACTTGACAGGATCCTACGAGCAGTACTTC
CASSYLTGSYEQYF
>NA|TRBJ1-5|NA|TRBV12-3/TRBV12-4
TGTGCCAGCAGTTCGACACTGAATCAGCCCCAGCATTTT
CASSSTLNQPQHF
>NA|TRBJ2-5|NA|TRBV29-1
TGCAGCGTTGAAGGCCAAGAGACCCAGTACTTC
CSVEGQETQYF
>NA|TRBJ1-4|NA|TRBV13
TGTGCCAGCAGCTCTACGTACCGTGCGGTCGGGGCCGATGAAAAACTGTTTTTT
CASSSTYRAVGADEKLFF
>few|TRBJ1-5|TRBD1|TRBV6-2/TRBV6-3
TGTGCCAGCAGTTTCCCGACAGGGGGCCATAGCAATCAGCCCCAGCATTTT
CASSFPTGGHSNQPQHF
>NA|TRBJ2-1|NA|TRBV20-1
TGCAGTGCTAGGACTAGTACCTACAATGAGCAGTTCTTC
CSARTSTYNEQFF